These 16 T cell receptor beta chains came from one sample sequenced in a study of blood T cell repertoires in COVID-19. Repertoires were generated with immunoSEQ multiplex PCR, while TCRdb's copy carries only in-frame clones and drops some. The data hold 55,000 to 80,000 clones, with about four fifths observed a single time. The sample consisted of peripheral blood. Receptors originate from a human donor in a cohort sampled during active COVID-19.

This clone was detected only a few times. DNA of the CDR3: TGCGCCAGCAGCTTGTTCGATGGGACAGCGACAAATTCACCCCTCCACTTT. It codes for CASSLFDGTATNSPLHF. This chain uses TRBV5-1 with TRBJ1-6, with 7 bases that match TRBD1. CDR3 length: 17 residues. The V gene's germline CDR1 is SGHRS and CDR2 YFSETQ. J gave up 7 bases and V 1 base, and 11 bases lay outside the gene matches.

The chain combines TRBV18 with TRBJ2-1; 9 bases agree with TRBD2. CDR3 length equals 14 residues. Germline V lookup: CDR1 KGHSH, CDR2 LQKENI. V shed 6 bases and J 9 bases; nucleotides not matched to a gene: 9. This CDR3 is CASSGTSSSAEQFF. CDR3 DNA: TGTGCCAGCTCGGGGACTAGCTCGAGCGCTGAGCAGTTCTTC.

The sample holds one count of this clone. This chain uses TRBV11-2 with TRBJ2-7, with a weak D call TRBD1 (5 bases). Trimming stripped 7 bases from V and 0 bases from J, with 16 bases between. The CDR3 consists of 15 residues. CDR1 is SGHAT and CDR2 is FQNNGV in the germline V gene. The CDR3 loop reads CASKAPQVFSYEQYF. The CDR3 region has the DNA TGTGCCAGCAAGGCCCCACAGGTATTCTCCTACGAGCAGTACTTC.

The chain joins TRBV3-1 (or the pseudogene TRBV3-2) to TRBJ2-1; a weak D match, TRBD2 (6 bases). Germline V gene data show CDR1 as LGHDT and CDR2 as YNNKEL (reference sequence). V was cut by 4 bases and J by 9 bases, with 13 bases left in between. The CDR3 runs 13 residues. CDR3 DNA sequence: TGTGCCAGCAGCCCCACGCGGGGTGGTGAGCAGTTCTTC. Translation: CASSPTRGGEQFF.

The CDR3 sequence: CASSFTGVFSYGYTF. In DNA, the CDR3 is TGTGCCAGCAGCTTCACAGGGGTATTTAGCTATGGCTACACCTTC. V usage is TRBV5-6 and J usage is TRBJ1-2; TRBD1 matches at 7 bases. Germline V gene data show CDR1 as SGHDT and CDR2 as YYEEEE. J lost 4 bases, V lost 2 bases, and 8 bases had no gene match. The length of the CDR3 is 15 residues.

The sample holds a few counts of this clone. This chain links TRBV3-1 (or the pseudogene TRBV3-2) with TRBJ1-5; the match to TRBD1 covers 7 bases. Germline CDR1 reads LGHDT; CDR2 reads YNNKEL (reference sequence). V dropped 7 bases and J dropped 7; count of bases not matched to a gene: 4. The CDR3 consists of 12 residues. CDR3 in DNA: TGTGCCAGCAATCTAGGGGGCCAGCCCCAGCATTTT. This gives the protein CASNLGGQPQHF.

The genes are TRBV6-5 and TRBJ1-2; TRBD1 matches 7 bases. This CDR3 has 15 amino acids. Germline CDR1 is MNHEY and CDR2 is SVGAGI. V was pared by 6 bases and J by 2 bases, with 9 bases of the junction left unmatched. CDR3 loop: CASRGRQGINYGYTF. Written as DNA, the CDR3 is TGTGCCAGCAGGGGAAGACAGGGTATAAACTATGGCTACACCTTC.

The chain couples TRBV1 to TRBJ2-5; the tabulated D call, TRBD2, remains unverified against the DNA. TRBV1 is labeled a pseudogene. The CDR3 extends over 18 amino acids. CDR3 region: CTSSQDGFGREAPETQYF. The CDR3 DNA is TGCACCAGCAGCCAAGACGGTTTTGGGCGGGAGGCACCAGAGACCCAGTACTTC.

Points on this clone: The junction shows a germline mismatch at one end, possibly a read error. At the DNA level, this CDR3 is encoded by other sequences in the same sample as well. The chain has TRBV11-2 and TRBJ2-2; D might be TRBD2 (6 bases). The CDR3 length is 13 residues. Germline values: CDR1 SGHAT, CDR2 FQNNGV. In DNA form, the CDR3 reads TGTGCCAGTAGCTTAGGCGGGAACGGGGAGCTGTTTTTT. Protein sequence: CASSLGGNGELFF.

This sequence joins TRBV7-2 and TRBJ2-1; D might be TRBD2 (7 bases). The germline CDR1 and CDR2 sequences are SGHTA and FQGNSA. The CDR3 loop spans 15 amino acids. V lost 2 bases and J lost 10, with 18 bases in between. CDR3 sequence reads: CASSLWTRGVGEQFF. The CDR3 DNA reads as TGTGCCAGCAGCTTATGGACTAGGGGGGTCGGCGAGCAGTTCTTC.

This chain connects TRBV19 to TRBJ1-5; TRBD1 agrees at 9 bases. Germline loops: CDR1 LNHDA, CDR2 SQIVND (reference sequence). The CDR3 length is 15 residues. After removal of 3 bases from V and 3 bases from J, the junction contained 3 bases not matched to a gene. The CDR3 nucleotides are TGTGCCAGTAGTATGGGACAGGGCCTCAATCAGCCCCAGCATTTT. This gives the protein CASSMGQGLNQPQHF.

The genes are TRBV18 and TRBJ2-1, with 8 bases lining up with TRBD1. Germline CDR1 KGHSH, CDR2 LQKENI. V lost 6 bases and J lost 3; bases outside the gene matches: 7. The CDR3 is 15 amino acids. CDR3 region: CASSLGQDLYNEQFF. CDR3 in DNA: TGTGCCAGCTCTTTGGGACAGGACCTCTACAATGAGCAGTTCTTC.

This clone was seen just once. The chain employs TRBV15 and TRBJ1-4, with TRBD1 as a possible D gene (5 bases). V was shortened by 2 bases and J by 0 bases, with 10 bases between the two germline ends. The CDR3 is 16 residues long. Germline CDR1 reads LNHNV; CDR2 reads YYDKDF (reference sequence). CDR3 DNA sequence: TGTGCCACCAGCAGACCCGACAGACCAACTAATGAAAAACTGTTTTTT. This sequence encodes CATSRPDRPTNEKLFF.

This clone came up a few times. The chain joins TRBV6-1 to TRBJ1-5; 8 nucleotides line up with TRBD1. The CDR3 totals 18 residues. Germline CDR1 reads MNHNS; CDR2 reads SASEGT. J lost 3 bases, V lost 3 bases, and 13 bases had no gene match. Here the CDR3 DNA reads TGTGCCAGCAGTGAGCATTCTAGCAGGGACAGGATCAATCAGCCCCAGCATTTT. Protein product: CASSEHSSRDRINQPQHF.

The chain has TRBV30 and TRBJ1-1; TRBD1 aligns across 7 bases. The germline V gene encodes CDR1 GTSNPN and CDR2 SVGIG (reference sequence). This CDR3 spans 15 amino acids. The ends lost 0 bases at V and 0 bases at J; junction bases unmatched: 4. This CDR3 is CAWSVLGQMNTEAFF. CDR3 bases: TGTGCCTGGAGTGTTTTGGGACAGATGAACACTGAAGCTTTCTTT.

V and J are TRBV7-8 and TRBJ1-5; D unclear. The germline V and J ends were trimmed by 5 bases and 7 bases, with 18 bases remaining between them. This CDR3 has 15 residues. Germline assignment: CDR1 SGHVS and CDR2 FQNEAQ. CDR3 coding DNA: TGTGCCAGCAGCGTATCGAGTACCGTCGGGCAGCCCCAGCATTTT. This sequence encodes CASSVSSTVGQPQHF.